These 10 T cell receptor beta chains were all obtained from the same sample, sequenced in a study of blood T cell repertoires in COVID-19. Here immunoSEQ multiplex PCR was the method, and the copy in TCRdb shows in-frame clones only, minus some. The sample lists some 260,000 clones; 85% to 90% were seen once. Sample: peripheral blood. The source is a woman aged 40 to 50 who had recovered from COVID-19.

The V and J genes are TRBV19 and TRBJ2-1; D may be TRBD2 (5 bases). V was shortened by 6 bases and J by 0 bases, with 9 bases between the two germline ends. The CDR3 extends over 14 amino acids. The germline V gene encodes CDR1 LNHDA and CDR2 SQIVND (reference sequence). The CDR3: CASRPGDSYNEQFF. In DNA, the CDR3 is TGTGCCAGTAGGCCCGGGGACTCCTACAATGAGCAGTTCTTC.

The chain uses TRBV9 and TRBJ1-1, with 9 bases identical to TRBD1. The germline CDR1 and CDR2 sequences are SGDLS and YYNGEE. This CDR3 is built from 15 residues. V lost 4 bases to trimming and J lost 5 bases; unmatched junction nucleotides: 9. CDR3 nucleotide sequence: TGTGCCAGCAGCCCACAGGGGGCGGTCGATACTGAAGCTTTCTTT. Protein sequence: CASSPQGAVDTEAFF.

CDR3 loop: CASSWAGQGFYGYTF. As DNA, the CDR3 is TGTGCCAGCAGCTGGGCGGGACAGGGGTTCTATGGCTACACCTTC. The V gene is TRBV7-9, the J gene TRBJ1-2; the match to TRBD1 covers 10 bases. Germline lookup yields CDR1 SEHNR and CDR2 FQNEAQ (reference sequence). This CDR3 contains 15 residues. With 4 bases clipped from V and 4 bases from J, the junction kept 6 bases outside the gene matches.

This clone was detected only once. The V call is TRBV5-5, the J call TRBJ2-2; 8 nucleotides align to TRBD1. There are 15 residues in the CDR3. With 3 bases clipped from V and 0 bases from J, the junction kept 1 base outside the gene matches. In germline, CDR1 is SGHKS, CDR2 YYEKEE (reference sequence). The CDR3 here is CASSSGGPNTGELFF. The CDR3 nucleotides read TGTGCCAGCAGCTCAGGGGGCCCGAACACCGGGGAGCTGTTTTTT.

The J gene is TRBJ2-1, the V gene TRBV7-3; 13 nucleotides align to TRBD2. In germline, CDR1 is SGHTA, CDR2 FQGTGA. This CDR3 has 16 residues. V shed 5 bases and J 9 bases; nucleotides not matched to a gene: 10. DNA of the CDR3: TGTGCCAGCAGCCCCCCCGGGACTAGCGGGACAGGTGAGCAGTTCTTC. It translates to CASSPPGTSGTGEQFF.

Only a few counts were recorded for this clone. V and J are TRBV7-8 and TRBJ2-1; no clear D. The V gene lost 5 bases and the J gene lost 7 bases, with 18 bases spanning the gap. Germline CDR1 SGHVS, CDR2 FQNEAQ. This CDR3 is 15 amino acids long. The CDR3: CASSPRVTPGNEQFF. The CDR3 bases are TGTGCCAGCAGCCCCCGGGTTACCCCGGGTAATGAGCAGTTCTTC.

The chain combines TRBV3-1 (or the pseudogene TRBV3-2) with TRBJ2-7; D is undetermined. Germline V gene data show CDR1 as LGHDT and CDR2 as YNNKEL (reference sequence). The V end lost 0 bases, the J end lost 7 bases, and 16 bases lay between the germline ends. The CDR3 is 15 amino acids. Written as DNA, the CDR3 is TGTGCCAGCAGCCAAGATAAGATCAGGCCAACAGAGCAGTACGTC. Translation gives CASSQDKIRPTEQYV.

This chain uses TRBV24-1 with TRBJ1-5; weak D call: TRBD1 (6 bases). The V end lost 2 bases, the J end lost 0 bases, and 10 bases lay between the germline ends. CDR3 size: 16 residues. The germline CDR1 and CDR2 sequences are KGHDR and SFDVKD. The CDR3 region has the DNA TGTGCCACCAGTGATTCCCCAGGGGATAGCAATCAGCCCCAGCATTTT. Encoded protein: CATSDSPGDSNQPQHF.

This chain links TRBV30 with TRBJ1-3, with 9 bases aligning to TRBD1. With 1 base clipped from V and 3 bases from J, the junction kept 4 bases outside the gene matches. The germline CDR1 and CDR2 sequences are GTSNPN and SVGIG (reference sequence). The CDR3 is made up of 15 amino acids. In nucleotides, the CDR3 is TGTGCCTGGAGTGGAGGGACAGGGAGTGGAAACACCATATATTTT. Protein: CAWSGGTGSGNTIYF.

This clone was seen a single time. The CDR3 loop is CATARTSGSGEQYV. CDR3 nucleotides: TGTGCCACCGCCCGGACTAGCGGGAGCGGCGAGCAGTACGTC. The chain recombines TRBV6-6 with TRBJ2-7, with TRBD2 matching over 13 bases. Per germline, CDR1 MNHNY and CDR2 SVGAGI (reference sequence). The V and J ends lost 10 bases and 6 bases, in that order; junction bases with no gene match: 9. CDR3 length: 14 residues.